One and the same sample provided the 7 T cell receptor beta chains below, sequenced in a study of blood T cell repertoires in COVID-19. Assay used: immunoSEQ multiplex PCR; TCRdb lists only in-frame clones, some missing. The repertoire has some 200,000 clones, 85% to 90% of them found once; the top ten carry roughly 5.7%. Sequenced input: peripheral blood. The receptors come from a man older than 75 with acute or convalescent COVID-19.

The V call is TRBV7-8, the J call TRBJ2-5, with unresolved D. Germline CDR1 reads SGHVS; CDR2 reads FQNEAQ. V was cut by 7 bases and J by 7 bases, with 10 bases left in between. The CDR3 runs 11 residues. In DNA form, the CDR3 reads TGTGCCAGCACCTCCTTGAGGACCCAGTACTTC. Protein product: CASTSLRTQYF.

The chain is built from TRBV4-1 and TRBJ2-7; D unresolved. V was shortened by 1 base and J by 2 bases, with 9 bases between the two germline ends. The V gene's germline CDR1 is MGHRA and CDR2 YSYEKL. The CDR3 spans 14 residues. As DNA, the CDR3 is TGCGCCAGCAGCCAAGCGGATACAGCCTACGAGCAGTACTTC. As protein: CASSQADTAYEQYF.

J is TRBJ2-2 and V is TRBV5-4; TRBD2 matches 11 bases. The V gene's germline CDR1 is SGHNT and CDR2 YYREEE (reference sequence). CDR3 size: 15 residues. J gave up 7 bases and V 3 bases, and 5 bases lay outside the gene matches. The CDR3 DNA reads TGTGCCAGCAGCTACCCTAGCGGGGGGTTCGGGGAGCTGTTTTTT. Its translation: CASSYPSGGFGELFF.

The V gene is TRBV7-2, the J gene TRBJ2-5, with 7 positions matching TRBD1. This CDR3 is built from 13 residues. V lost 3 bases to trimming and J lost 5 bases; unmatched junction nucleotides: 3. CDR1 is SGHTA and CDR2 is FQGNSA in the germline V gene. CDR3 DNA sequence: TGTGCCAGCAGCTTTACAGGGGTCGAGACCCAGTACTTC. It translates to CASSFTGVETQYF. Combining the CDR3 with reference TRBV7-2 and TRBJ2-5 gives the whole variable domain GAGVSQSPSNKVTEKGKDVELRCDPISGHTALYWYRQSLGQGLEFLIYFQGNSAPDKSGLPSDRFSAERTGGSVSTLTIQRTQQEDSAVYLCASSFTGVETQYFGPGTRLLVL.

This chain uses TRBV18 with TRBJ1-2; TRBD1 is a possible D gene (5 bases). Germline V gene sequence: CDR1 KGHSH, CDR2 LQKENI. The CDR3 loop spans 15 amino acids. The V end was cut by 3 bases, the J end by 2 bases, with 13 bases between. CDR3 nucleotides: TGTGCCAGCTCACCCTCGACGACAGAGAACTATGGCTACACCTTC. It yields the protein CASSPSTTENYGYTF.

The gene calls are TRBV13 and TRBJ2-1; D remains unclear. Trimming shortened V by 3 bases and J by 4 bases, and 4 bases separated the two germline ends. The CDR3 is made up of 12 amino acids. Germline-derived CDR1 and CDR2 are PRHDT and FYEKMQ (reference sequence). The CDR3 nucleotides read TGTGCCAGCAGCTTTCATTACAATGAGCAGTTCTTC. Amino acid sequence: CASSFHYNEQFF.

This clone was seen a single time. The chain combines TRBV24-1 with TRBJ2-5; perhaps TRBD2 as D (5 bases). The CDR3 totals 15 residues. Germline V gives CDR1 KGHDR, CDR2 SFDVKD. Between the trimmed V and J ends, which lost 3 bases and 4 bases, there was a span of 14 bases. The DNA for the CDR3 is TGTGCCACCAGTGATGTGACCGGGATCGGAGAGACCCAGTACTTC. This codes for CATSDVTGIGETQYF.